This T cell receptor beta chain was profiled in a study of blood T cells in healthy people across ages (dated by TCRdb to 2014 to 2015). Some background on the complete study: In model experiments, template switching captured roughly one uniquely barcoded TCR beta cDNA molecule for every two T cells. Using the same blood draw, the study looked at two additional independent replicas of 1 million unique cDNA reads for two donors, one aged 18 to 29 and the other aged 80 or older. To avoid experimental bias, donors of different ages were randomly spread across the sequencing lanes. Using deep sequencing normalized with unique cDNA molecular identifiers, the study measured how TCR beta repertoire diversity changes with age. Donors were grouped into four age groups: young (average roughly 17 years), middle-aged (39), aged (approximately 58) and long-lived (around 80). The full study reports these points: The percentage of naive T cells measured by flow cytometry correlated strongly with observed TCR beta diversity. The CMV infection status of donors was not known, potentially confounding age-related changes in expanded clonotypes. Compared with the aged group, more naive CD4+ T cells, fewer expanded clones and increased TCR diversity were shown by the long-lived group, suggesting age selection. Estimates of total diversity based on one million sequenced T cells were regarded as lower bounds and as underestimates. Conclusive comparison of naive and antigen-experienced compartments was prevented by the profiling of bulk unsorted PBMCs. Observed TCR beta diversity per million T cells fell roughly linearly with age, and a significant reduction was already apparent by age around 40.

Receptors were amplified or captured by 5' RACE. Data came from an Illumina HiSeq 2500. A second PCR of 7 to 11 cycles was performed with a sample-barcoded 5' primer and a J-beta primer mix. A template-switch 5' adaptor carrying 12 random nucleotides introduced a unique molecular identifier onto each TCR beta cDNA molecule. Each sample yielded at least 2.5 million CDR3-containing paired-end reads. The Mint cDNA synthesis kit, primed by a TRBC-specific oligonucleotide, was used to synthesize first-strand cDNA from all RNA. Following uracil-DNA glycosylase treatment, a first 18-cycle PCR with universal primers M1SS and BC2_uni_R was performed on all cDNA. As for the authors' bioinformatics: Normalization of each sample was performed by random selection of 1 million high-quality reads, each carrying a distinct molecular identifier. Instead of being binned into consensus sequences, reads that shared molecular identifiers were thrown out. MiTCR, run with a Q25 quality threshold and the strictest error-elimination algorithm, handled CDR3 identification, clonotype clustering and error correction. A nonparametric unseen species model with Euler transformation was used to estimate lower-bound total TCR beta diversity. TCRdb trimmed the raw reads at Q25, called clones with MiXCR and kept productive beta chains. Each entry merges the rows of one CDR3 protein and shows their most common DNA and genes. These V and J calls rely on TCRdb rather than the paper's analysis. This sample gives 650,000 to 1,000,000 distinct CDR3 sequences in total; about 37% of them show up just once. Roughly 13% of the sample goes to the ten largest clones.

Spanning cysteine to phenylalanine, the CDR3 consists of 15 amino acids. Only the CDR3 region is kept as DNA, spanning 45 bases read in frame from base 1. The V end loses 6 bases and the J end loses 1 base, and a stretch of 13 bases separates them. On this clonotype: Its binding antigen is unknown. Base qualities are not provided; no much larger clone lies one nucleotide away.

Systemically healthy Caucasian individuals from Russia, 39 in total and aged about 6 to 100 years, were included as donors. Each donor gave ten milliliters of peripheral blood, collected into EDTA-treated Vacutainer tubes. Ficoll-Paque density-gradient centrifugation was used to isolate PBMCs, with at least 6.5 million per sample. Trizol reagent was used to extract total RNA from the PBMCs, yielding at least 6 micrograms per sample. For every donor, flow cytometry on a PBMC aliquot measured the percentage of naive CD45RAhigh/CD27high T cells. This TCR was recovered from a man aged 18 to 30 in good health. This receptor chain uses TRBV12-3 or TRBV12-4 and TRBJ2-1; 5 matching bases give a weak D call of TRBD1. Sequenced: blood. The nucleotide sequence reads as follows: TGTGCCAGCAGCCTAGACAGAATTTCCTACAATGAGCAGTTCTTC. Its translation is CASSLDRISYNEQFF.